The T cell receptor (beta chain) under discussion was sequenced for a study of long-term antiretroviral therapy in people with HIV. V shed 9 bases and J 6 bases; nucleotides not matched to a gene: 5. This CDR3 is built from 13 residues. Germline V CDR1 and CDR2: SEHNR, FQNEAQ (reference sequence). With survey level as its setting, the immunoSEQ assay was v3.0. TCRdb's copy holds only in-frame clones and misses some; the assay was immunoSEQ multiplex PCR. The repertoire holds 25,000 to 30,000 clones, about 94% seen once, with approximately 10% in the top ten. The chain recombines TRBV7-9 with TRBJ2-1; 10 bases fit TRBD2. This TCR was sampled from a man in his forties with HIV. The source was unsorted PBMCs, collected 6.2 years after starting antiretroviral therapy. CDR3 nucleotides: TGTGCCAGTAGCGGGGGGACGGGCAATGAGCAGTTCTTC. Its protein product is CASSGGTGNEQFF.